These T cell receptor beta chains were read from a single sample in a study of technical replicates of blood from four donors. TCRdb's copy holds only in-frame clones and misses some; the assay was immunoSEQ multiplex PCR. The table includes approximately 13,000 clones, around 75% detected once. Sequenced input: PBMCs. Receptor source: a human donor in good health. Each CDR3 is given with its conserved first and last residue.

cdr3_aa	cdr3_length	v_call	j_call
CASRGDGNQPQHF	13	TRBV6-1	TRBJ1-5
CASSPGGGHTDTQYF	15	TRBV7-9	TRBJ2-3
CASSELAGERNEQFF	15	TRBV6-4	TRBJ2-1
CASSSQGSTNEKLFF	15	TRBV7-9	TRBJ1-4
CASSLTTTPYEQYF	14	TRBV7-9	TRBJ2-7
CASSLSLYNEQFF	13	TRBV27	TRBJ2-1
CASSEWSNLNTEAFF	15	TRBV25-1	TRBJ1-1
CASQPLAGPYEQYF	14	TRBV19	TRBJ2-7
CASSERLAFGTGELFF	16	TRBV7-6	TRBJ2-2
CASSMDLDWKNIQYF	15	TRBV19	TRBJ2-4
CAWNPGGLSNQPQHF	15	TRBV30	TRBJ1-5
CAWSHDRGRTEAFF	14	TRBV30	TRBJ1-1
CASSLGDRRSYEQYF	15	TRBV5-1	TRBJ2-7
CASTFGGWDTEAFF	14	TRBV9	TRBJ1-1
CASGQGTSGTYNEQFF	16	TRBV2	TRBJ2-1
CASNRGPGQGAYNEQFF	17	TRBV19	TRBJ2-1
CSGGTGPEAFF	11	TRBV29-1	TRBJ1-1
CASISGSGSNTGELFF	16	TRBV28	TRBJ2-2
CASLQVGDRNEQFF	14	TRBV19	TRBJ2-1
CASSPRTGNSGNTIYF	16	TRBV9	TRBJ1-3
CASSLATGERDTYEQYF	17	TRBV7-9	TRBJ2-7
CASSVAGGSYNEQFF	15	TRBV9	TRBJ2-1
CASSLSWLGGRYYEQYF	17	TRBV27	TRBJ2-7
CASSLARGGALADTQYF	17	TRBV5-1	TRBJ2-3
CASSSSPGTGSYEQYF	16	TRBV5-6	TRBJ2-7
CASSFPGNTEAFF	13	TRBV27	TRBJ1-1
CASRRAQETQYF	12	TRBV25-1	TRBJ2-5
CASSLPVGLAGIHQETQYF	19	TRBV11-2	TRBJ2-5
CASSSQGETQYF	12	TRBV6-5	TRBJ2-5
CASSPRLSSYNEQFF	15	TRBV11-2	TRBJ2-1
CASSHEAGETQYF	13	TRBV6-1	TRBJ2-5
CASSLSLAGGGIQYF	15	TRBV5-1	TRBJ2-4
CASTPWDRGNTGELFF	16	TRBV27	TRBJ2-2
CASSGGQPGELFF	13	TRBV28	TRBJ2-2
CASSPRTSGRALSYEQYF	18	TRBV7-6	TRBJ2-7
CASSEPGGGLSYGYTF	16	TRBV25-1	TRBJ1-2
CASSYRQGGLSYGYTF	16	TRBV6-6	TRBJ1-2
CATQWYSGTSYEQYF	15	TRBV6-1	TRBJ2-7
CASSPNSITGELFF	14	TRBV7-6	TRBJ2-2
CASGGFGTGELFF	13	TRBV6-5	TRBJ2-2
CASSLAPDREYGYTF	15	TRBV5-1	TRBJ1-2
CASSLVGGNTEAFF	14	TRBV5-1	TRBJ1-1
CASSLGGDSNTEAFF	15	TRBV7-9	TRBJ1-1
CAWSAGQGNQPQHF	14	TRBV30	TRBJ1-5